This TCR beta chain was captured by sequencing in a study of shared clonotypes between healthy human individuals. Study overall: Per donor, CD8 memory used one plate, CD8 naive used two, CD4 memory used three and CD4 naive used three.

The CDR3 runs to 16 residues. V lost 4 bases to trimming and J lost 2 bases, with 18 bases between them. Germline values: CDR1 SGHTA, CDR2 FQGNSA. Profiling relied on immunoSEQ multiplex PCR, and the TCRdb table lists in-frame clones only, not all of them. This sample has about 110,000 clones, with 68% found just once. Material for sequencing was memory CD8+ T cells sorted from blood. Subset: CD45RO+ cells pooled with CCR7-negative TemRA cells. The sequence was obtained from a woman aged 25 to 39 in good health. This chain joins TRBV7-2 and TRBJ2-7; possible D gene TRBD2, 5 bases. The CDR3 DNA sequence: TGTGCCAGCAGCTCTCGGGATTTAGATTTTCCCTACGAGCAGTACTTC. Translating it yields CASSSRDLDFPYEQYF.